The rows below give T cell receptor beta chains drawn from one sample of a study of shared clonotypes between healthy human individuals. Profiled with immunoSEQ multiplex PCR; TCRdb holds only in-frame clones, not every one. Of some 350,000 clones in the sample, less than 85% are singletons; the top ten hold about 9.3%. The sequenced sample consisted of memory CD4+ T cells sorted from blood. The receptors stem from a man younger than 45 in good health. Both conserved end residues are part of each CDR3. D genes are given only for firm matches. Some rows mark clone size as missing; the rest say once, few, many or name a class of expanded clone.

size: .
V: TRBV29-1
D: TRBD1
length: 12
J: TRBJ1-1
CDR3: CSVGTGNTEAFF
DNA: TGCAGCGTTGGGACAGGGAACACTGAAGCTTTCTTT

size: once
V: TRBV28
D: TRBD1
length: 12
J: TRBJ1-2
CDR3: CASVDRAYGYTF
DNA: TGTGCCAGCGTAGACAGGGCCTATGGCTACACCTTC

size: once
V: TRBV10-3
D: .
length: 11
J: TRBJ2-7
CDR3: CAISPQTEQYF
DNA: TGTGCCATCAGTCCCCAAACAGAGCAGTACTTC

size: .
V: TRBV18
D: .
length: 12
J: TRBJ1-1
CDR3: CASSPRSAEAFF
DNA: TGTGCCAGCTCACCACGAAGTGCTGAAGCTTTCTTT

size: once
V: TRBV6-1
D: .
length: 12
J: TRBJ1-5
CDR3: CASSTNAGPQHF
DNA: TGTGCCAGCAGCACGAATGCCGGTCCCCAGCATTTT

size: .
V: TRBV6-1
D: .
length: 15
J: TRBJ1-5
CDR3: CASSEGFSGHQPQHF
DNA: TGTGCCAGCAGTGAAGGGTTCTCCGGGCATCAGCCCCAGCATTTT

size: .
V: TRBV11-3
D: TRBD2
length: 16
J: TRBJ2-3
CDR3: CASSPGQAGGADTQYF
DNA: TGTGCCAGCAGCCCCGGCCAAGCGGGAGGGGCAGATACGCAGTATTTT

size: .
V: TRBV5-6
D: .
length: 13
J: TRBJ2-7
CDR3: CASSLGGRFEQYF
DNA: TGTGCCAGCAGCTTGGGGGGGCGGTTCGAGCAGTACTTC

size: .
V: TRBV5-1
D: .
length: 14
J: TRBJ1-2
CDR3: CASSLGGQVDGYTF
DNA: TGCGCCAGCAGCTTGGGGGGACAAGTGGATGGCTACACCTTC

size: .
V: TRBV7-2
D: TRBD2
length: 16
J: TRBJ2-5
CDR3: CASSLVGAGGAETQYF
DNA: TGTGCCAGCAGCTTAGTGGGTGCGGGAGGAGCCGAGACCCAGTACTTC

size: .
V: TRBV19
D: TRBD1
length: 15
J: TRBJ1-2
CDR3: CASQAGGLPAHGYTF
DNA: TGTGCCAGCCAGGCAGGGGGCCTTCCTGCCCATGGCTACACCTTC

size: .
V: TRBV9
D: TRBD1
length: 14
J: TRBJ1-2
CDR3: CASSVAGQAMGYTF
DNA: TGTGCCAGCAGCGTAGCTGGACAGGCTATGGGCTACACCTTC

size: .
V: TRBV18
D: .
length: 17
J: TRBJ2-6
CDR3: CASSLIRGSSGANVLTF
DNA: TGTGCCAGCTCACTCATCAGGGGAAGCTCTGGGGCCAACGTCCTGACTTTC

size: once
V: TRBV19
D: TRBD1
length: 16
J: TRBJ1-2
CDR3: CASSFRDRTSNYGYTF
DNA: TGTGCCAGTAGTTTCCGGGACAGGACCTCTAACTATGGCTACACCTTC

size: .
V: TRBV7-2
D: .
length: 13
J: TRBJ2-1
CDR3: CASSQTDQSEQFF
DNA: TGTGCCAGCAGTCAGACTGACCAATCTGAGCAGTTCTTC

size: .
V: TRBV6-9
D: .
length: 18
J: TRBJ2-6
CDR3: CASSRLGLTTSRANVLTF
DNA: TGTGCCAGCAGTCGGCTTGGGCTTACGACAAGTCGGGCCAACGTCCTGACTTTC

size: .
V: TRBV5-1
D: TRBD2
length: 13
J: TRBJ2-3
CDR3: CASKSGRADTQYF
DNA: TGCGCCAGCAAAAGCGGGAGAGCAGATACGCAGTATTTT

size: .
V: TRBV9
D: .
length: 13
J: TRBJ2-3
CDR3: CASSGKLADTQYF
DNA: TGTGCCAGCAGCGGCAAACTAGCTGATACGCAGTATTTT

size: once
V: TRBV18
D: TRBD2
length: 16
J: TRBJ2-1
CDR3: CASSSRGRASYNEQFF
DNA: TGTGCCAGCTCATCACGCGGGAGGGCCTCCTACAATGAGCAGTTCTTC

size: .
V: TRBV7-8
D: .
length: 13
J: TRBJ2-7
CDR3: CASSLGETYEQYF
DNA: TGTGCCAGCAGCCTAGGGGAAACCTACGAGCAGTACTTC

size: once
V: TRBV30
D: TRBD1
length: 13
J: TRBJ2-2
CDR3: CAWKTGWTGELFF
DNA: TGTGCCTGGAAGACAGGGTGGACCGGGGAGCTGTTTTTT

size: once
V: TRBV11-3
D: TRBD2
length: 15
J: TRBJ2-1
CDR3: CASSPGPSGSREQFF
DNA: TGTGCCAGCAGCCCGGGGCCTAGCGGGAGTCGTGAGCAGTTCTTC

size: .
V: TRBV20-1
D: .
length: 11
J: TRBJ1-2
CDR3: CSAWGGYGYTF
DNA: TGCAGTGCCTGGGGGGGCTATGGCTACACCTTC

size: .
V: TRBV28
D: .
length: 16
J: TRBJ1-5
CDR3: CASSLVTGASNQPQHF
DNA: TGTGCCAGCAGTTTAGTGACGGGGGCAAGCAATCAGCCCCAGCATTTT

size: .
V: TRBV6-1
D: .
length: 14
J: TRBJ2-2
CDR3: CASLFQEQTGELFF
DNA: TGTGCCAGTTTATTCCAGGAGCAGACCGGGGAGCTGTTTTTT

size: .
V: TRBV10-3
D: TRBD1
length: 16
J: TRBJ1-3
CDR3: CAISVRTGAKGNTIYF
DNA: TGTGCCATCAGTGTACGGACAGGGGCGAAGGGAAACACCATATATTTT

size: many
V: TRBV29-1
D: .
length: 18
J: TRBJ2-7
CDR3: CSVEDKGGQGVSPYEQYF
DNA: TGCAGCGTTGAAGATAAAGGGGGTCAAGGGGTTTCACCCTACGAGCAGTACTTC

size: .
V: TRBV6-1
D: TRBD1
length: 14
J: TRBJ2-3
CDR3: CASSSRQGADTQYF
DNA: TGTGCCAGCAGTTCGAGACAGGGCGCAGATACGCAGTATTTT

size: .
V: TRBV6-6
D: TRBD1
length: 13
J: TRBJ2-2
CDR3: CASSQQGAGELFF
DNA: TGTGCCAGCAGCCAACAGGGGGCCGGGGAGCTGTTTTTT

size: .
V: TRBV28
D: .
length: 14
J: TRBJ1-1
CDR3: CASSPPVSFLEAFF
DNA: TGTGCCAGCAGTCCCCCGGTGTCGTTCCTTGAAGCTTTCTTT

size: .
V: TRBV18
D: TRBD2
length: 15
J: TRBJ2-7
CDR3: CASSPVRSGKYEQYF
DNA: TGTGCCAGCTCACCGGTCCGTAGCGGGAAGTACGAGCAGTACTTC

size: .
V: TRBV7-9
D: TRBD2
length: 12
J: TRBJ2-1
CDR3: CASSFSGGEQFF
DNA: TGTGCCAGCAGCTTTAGCGGGGGTGAGCAGTTCTTC

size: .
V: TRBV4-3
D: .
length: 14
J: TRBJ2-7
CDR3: CASSQRTEGYEQYF
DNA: TGCGCCAGCAGTCAACGGACGGAGGGGTACGAGCAGTACTTC

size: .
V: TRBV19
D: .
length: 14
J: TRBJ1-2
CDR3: CASSPGTSRGGYTF
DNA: TGTGCCAGTAGTCCCGGGACATCGAGGGGTGGCTACACCTTC

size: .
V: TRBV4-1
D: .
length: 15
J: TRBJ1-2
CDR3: CASSQERDVNRGYTF
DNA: TGCGCCAGCAGCCAAGAAAGGGACGTCAACAGGGGCTACACCTTC

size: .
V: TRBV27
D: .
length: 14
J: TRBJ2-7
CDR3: CASSSAGSLYEQYF
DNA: TGTGCCAGCAGTTCCGCCGGGAGCCTATACGAGCAGTACTTC

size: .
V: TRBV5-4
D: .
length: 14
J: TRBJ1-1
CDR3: CASSLDQGQAEAFF
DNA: TGTGCCAGCAGCTTGGACCAGGGGCAGGCTGAAGCTTTCTTT

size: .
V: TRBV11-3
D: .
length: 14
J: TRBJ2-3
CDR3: CASSLEEGSDTQYF
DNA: TGTGCCAGCAGCTTAGAAGAGGGCTCAGATACGCAGTATTTT

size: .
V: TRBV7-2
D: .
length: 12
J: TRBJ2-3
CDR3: CASSLKTDTQYF
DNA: TGTGCCAGCAGCCTGAAGACGGATACGCAGTATTTT

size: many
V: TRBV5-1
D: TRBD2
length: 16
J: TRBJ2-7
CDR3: CASSDEGLAGGYEQYF
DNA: TGCGCCAGCAGCGACGAGGGGCTAGCGGGAGGATACGAGCAGTACTTC

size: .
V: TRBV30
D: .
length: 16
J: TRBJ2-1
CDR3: CAWTIRGWQSLNEQFF
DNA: TGTGCCTGGACGATCCGGGGATGGCAGTCCCTCAATGAGCAGTTCTTC

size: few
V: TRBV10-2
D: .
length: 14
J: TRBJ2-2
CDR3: CASSELRIPGELFF
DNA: TGCGCCAGCAGTGAACTTCGAATTCCCGGGGAGCTGTTTTTT

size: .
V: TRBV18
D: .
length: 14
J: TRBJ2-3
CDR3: CASSPPLRESTQYF
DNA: TGTGCCAGCTCACCACCACTTCGAGAGAGCACGCAGTATTTT

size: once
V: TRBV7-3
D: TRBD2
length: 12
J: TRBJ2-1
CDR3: CASSSTRETQFF
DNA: TGTGCCAGCAGCTCGACGCGGGAGACCCAGTTCTTC

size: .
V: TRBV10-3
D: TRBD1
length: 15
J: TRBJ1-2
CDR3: CAITPGTGTGGGYTF
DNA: TGTGCCATCACTCCCGGTACTGGGACAGGGGGAGGCTACACCTTC

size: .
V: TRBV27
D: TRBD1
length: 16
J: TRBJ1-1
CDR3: CASRPFGQGKRTEAFF
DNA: TGTGCCAGCAGGCCTTTCGGACAGGGGAAGCGTACTGAAGCTTTCTTT

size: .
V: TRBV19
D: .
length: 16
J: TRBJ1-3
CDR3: CATNPSSLSFGNTIYF
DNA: TGTGCCACCAACCCAAGTTCCCTTTCTTTTGGAAACACCATATATTTT

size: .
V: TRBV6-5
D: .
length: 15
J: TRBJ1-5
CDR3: CASSSREGINQPQHF
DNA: TGTGCCAGCAGCTCCAGGGAGGGAATTAATCAGCCCCAGCATTTT

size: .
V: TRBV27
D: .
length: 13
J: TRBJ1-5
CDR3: CASSLVINQPQHF
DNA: TGTGCCAGCAGTTTAGTCATCAATCAGCCCCAGCATTTT

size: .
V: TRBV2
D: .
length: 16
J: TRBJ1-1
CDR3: CASGLMYQGQGSEAFF
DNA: TGTGCCAGCGGACTTATGTATCAGGGCCAGGGGAGTGAAGCTTTCTTT

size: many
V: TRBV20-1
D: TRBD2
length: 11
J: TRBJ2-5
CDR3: CSADSGETQYF
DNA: TGCAGTGCCGATAGCGGGGAGACCCAGTACTTC

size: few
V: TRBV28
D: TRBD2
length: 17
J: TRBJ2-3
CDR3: CASSPGLAGDGTDTQYF
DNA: TGTGCCAGCAGTCCCGGACTAGCGGGAGACGGCACAGATACGCAGTATTTT